Below are 13 T cell receptor beta chains sequenced from a single sample in a study of T cell changes during pregnancy in multiple sclerosis. Data came from immunoSEQ multiplex PCR; TCRdb stores just in-frame clones and leaves some out. The data contain approximately 100,000 clones, roughly nine tenths of them singletons. The sequenced sample was peripheral blood, obtained before pregnancy. These TCRs come from a female donor with multiple sclerosis, enrolled in a pregnancy study.

The gene calls are TRBV28 and TRBJ1-2; D is undetermined. Germline CDR1 and CDR2: MDHEN and SYDVKM. The CDR3 extends over 13 amino acids. V was trimmed by 6 bases and J by 5 bases, leaving 13 bases between them. CDR3 sequence: CASSTSTRYGYTF. The CDR3 DNA is TGTGCCAGCAGCACTTCCACTAGGTATGGCTACACCTTC.

This clone came up many times. V usage is TRBV7-2 and J usage is TRBJ1-2; 8 nucleotides agree with TRBD1. The CDR3 covers 13 residues. V shed 3 bases, J shed 10 bases, and the junction held 7 bases outside the gene matches. Germline V gives CDR1 SGHTA, CDR2 FQGNSA. The chain's CDR3 is CASSFKRTGIYTF. DNA of the CDR3: TGTGCCAGCAGCTTCAAAAGGACAGGGATCTACACCTTC.

This CDR3 is CASSKDRGSGNTIYF. DNA for the CDR3: TGTGCCAGCAGCAAGGACAGGGGCTCTGGAAACACCATATATTTT. The V call is TRBV5-4, the J call TRBJ1-3, with TRBD1 matching 9 bases. Trimming removed 4 bases from V and 0 bases from J; junction bases left unmatched: 2. The CDR3 spans 15 residues. Per the germline V gene, CDR1 is SGHNT and CDR2 is YYREEE (reference sequence).

The V call is TRBV7-2, the J call TRBJ1-2, with no clear D. V was pared by 5 bases and J by 2 bases, with 9 bases between. This CDR3 is built from 13 residues. CDR1 is SGHTA, CDR2 FQGNSA, per germline. For the CDR3, the DNA is TGTGCCAGCAGCCCCGAGGCAAACTATGGCTACACCTTC. Its translation is CASSPEANYGYTF.

The rearrangement uses TRBV21-1 and TRBJ2-4; no DNA check was done on the table's D call, TRBD2. TRBV21-1 is termed a pseudogene. The CDR3 consists of 17 residues. CDR3 bases: TGTGCCAGCAGCAAAGTATTGCGGGTGTTAGCCAAAAACATTCAGTACTTC. Its translation: CASSKVLRVLAKNIQYF.

Regarding this clone: Other DNA sequences in the sample encode the same CDR3. The CDR3, as DNA: TGTGCCAGCAGCCTGGGGGGGGGCACTGAAGCTTTCTTT. It encodes CASSLGGGTEAFF. The chain is built from TRBV7-9 and TRBJ1-1; possible D gene TRBD1, 5 bases. The CDR3 contains 13 residues. V lost 5 bases, J lost 4 bases, and 11 bases lay in between. Germline V gene sequence: CDR1 SEHNR, CDR2 FQNEAQ (reference sequence).

CDR3: CASSEGVNEKLFF. The CDR3 bases are TGTGCCAGCAGCGAGGGTGTGAATGAAAAACTGTTTTTT. The rearrangement uses TRBV5-6 and TRBJ1-4; no clear D gene. V dropped 4 bases and J dropped 5 bases, with 9 bases sitting between them. Germline loops: CDR1 SGHDT, CDR2 YYEEEE. The CDR3 has 13 residues.

V usage is TRBV2 and J usage is TRBJ2-2; 8 nucleotides agree with TRBD1. V shed 4 bases and J 1 base; nucleotides not matched to a gene: 2. CDR3 size: 15 residues. CDR1 SNHLY and CDR2 FYNNEI come from the germline V gene. The CDR3: CASSVGTGNTGELFF. The CDR3 coding sequence is TGTGCCAGCAGTGTCGGGACAGGGAACACCGGGGAGCTGTTTTTT.

The rearrangement joins TRBV18 to TRBJ1-2; 12 nucleotides line up with TRBD1. Germline loops: CDR1 KGHSH, CDR2 LQKENI. The CDR3 runs to 15 residues. The junction had 5 bases not matched to a gene; V was cut back by 5 bases and J by 4 bases. The chain's CDR3 is CASSFGTGGGYGYTF. The DNA for the CDR3 is TGTGCCAGCTCATTCGGGACAGGGGGCGGCTATGGCTACACCTTC.

The chain carries TRBV5-4 and TRBJ2-1; D not certain. Germline-derived CDR1 and CDR2 are SGHNT and YYREEE (reference sequence). With 9 bases removed from V and 0 bases from J, the gap between germline ends came to 13 bases. The CDR3 sequence is 14 residues long. This CDR3 is CATSTERSYNEQFF. The CDR3 nucleotides read TGTGCCACCTCCACGGAGCGCTCCTACAATGAGCAGTTCTTC.

The rearrangement joins TRBV27 to TRBJ1-1; TRBD1 matches 11 bases. The germline V gene encodes CDR1 MNHEY and CDR2 SMNVEV (reference sequence). The V segment lost 5 bases and the J segment 4 bases; nucleotides outside the gene matches: 9. The CDR3 covers 16 residues. DNA for the CDR3: TGTGCCAGCAGTCTGGGGACAGGGGGTGGGGTCACTGAAGCTTTCTTT. Amino acid sequence: CASSLGTGGGVTEAFF.

The V gene is TRBV28, the J gene TRBJ2-7, with D possibly matching TRBD1 (5 bases). The CDR3 spans 14 residues. The germline V gene has CDR1 MDHEN and CDR2 SYDVKM. V shed 3 bases and J shed 4 bases, with 13 bases lying between them. This chain's CDR3 is CASSFGFRTYEQYF. The CDR3 bases are TGTGCCAGCAGTTTCGGTTTCAGGACATACGAGCAGTACTTC.

V and J are TRBV19 and TRBJ1-1, with 7 bases that match TRBD1. Germline V gene lookup returns CDR1 LNHDA and CDR2 SQIVND (reference sequence). This CDR3 spans 14 amino acids. J gave up 1 base and V 6 bases, and 5 bases lay outside the gene matches. The CDR3 loop is CASRQTGRNTEAFF. The CDR3 DNA sequence: TGTGCCAGTAGACAGACAGGGCGGAACACTGAAGCTTTCTTT.